A selection of T cell receptor beta chains follows, all from one sample in a study of OX40 agonist ivuxolimab in advanced cancers. Assay used: immunoSEQ multiplex PCR; TCRdb lists only in-frame clones, some missing. The repertoire consists of under 85,000 clones, with more than 85% occurring once and the leading ten covering roughly 6.4%. The sequences come from CD4+ or CD8+ T cells sorted from blood, collected in a trial of the OX40 agonist ivuxolimab. All receptors come from an adult with an advanced solid tumor such as melanoma, head and neck, liver or kidney cancer. Each CDR3 is given with its conserved first and last residue. D genes are given only for firm matches. Rows may omit the clone size; those that give it use once, few, many or a size class.

v_call	d_call	cdr3_length	j_call	clone_size	cdr3_aa	cdr3_nt
TRBV27	TRBD2	16	TRBJ2-3	-	CASSSDGGGLTDTQYF	TGTGCCAGCAGTTCCGACGGGGGGGGATTAACAGATACGCAGTATTTT
TRBV6-5	TRBD2	15	TRBJ2-7	-	CASSSRGGGHYEQYF	TGTGCCAGCAGTTCCCGAGGCGGGGGGCACTACGAGCAGTACTTC
TRBV18	-	12	TRBJ1-1	-	CASSPGYTEAFF	TGTGCCAGCTCACCGGGGTACACTGAAGCTTTCTTT
TRBV5-4	-	14	TRBJ1-1	-	CASSPMGAGTEAFF	TGTGCCAGCAGCCCCATGGGGGCTGGCACTGAAGCTTTCTTT
TRBV6-5	-	14	TRBJ1-6	few	CASSPGSGSSPLHF	TGTGCCAGCAGCCCAGGGTCAGGATCTTCACCCCTCCACTTT
TRBV25-1	-	11	TRBJ1-1	few	CASGINTEAFF	TGTGCCAGCGGTATAAACACTGAAGCTTTCTTT
TRBV5-6	TRBD1	13	TRBJ1-4	once	CASSWGQGEKLFF	TGTGCCAGCAGCTGGGGACAGGGGGAAAAACTGTTTTTT
TRBV18	TRBD1	13	TRBJ2-7	-	CASSWDSPYEQYF	TGTGCCAGCTCATGGGACAGCCCCTACGAGCAGTACTTC
TRBV13	-	14	TRBJ1-3	few	CASSPGSSGNTIYF	TGTGCCAGCAGCCCGGGCTCCTCTGGAAACACCATATATTTT
TRBV7-9	TRBD1	16	TRBJ2-2	-	CASSLGTGVRAGELFF	TGTGCCAGCAGCCTAGGGACAGGGGTTCGGGCCGGGGAGCTGTTTTTT
TRBV5-5	TRBD2	16	TRBJ2-3	once	CASSHLAGDSTDTQYF	TGTGCCAGCAGCCACCTAGCGGGAGATAGCACAGATACGCAGTATTTT
TRBV10-1	TRBD2	16	TRBJ2-6	-	CASSESGRAGANVLTF	TGCGCCAGCAGTGAGTCGGGGAGGGCTGGGGCCAACGTCCTGACTTTC
TRBV7-6	TRBD2	12	TRBJ2-7	-	CASSGTTYEQYF	TGTGCCAGCAGTGGGACTACCTACGAGCAGTACTTC
TRBV2	TRBD1	15	TRBJ1-5	-	CASSNGQGSNQPQHF	TGTGCCAGCAGTAATGGACAGGGTAGCAATCAGCCCCAGCATTTT
TRBV6-5	TRBD1	14	TRBJ1-5	-	CASSARTGPHLQHF	TGTGCCAGCAGCGCCCGGACAGGCCCTCACCTCCAGCATTTT
TRBV6-5	TRBD1	14	TRBJ2-7	-	CASSSTGGAYEQYF	TGTGCCAGCAGTTCGACAGGGGGCGCGTACGAGCAGTACTTC
TRBV19	-	14	TRBJ2-7	-	CASSIAVNSYEQYF	TGTGCCAGTAGTATAGCCGTAAACTCCTACGAGCAGTACTTC
TRBV11-3	TRBD2	16	TRBJ2-3	once	CASSLGAGGRADTQYF	TGTGCCAGCAGCTTAGGAGCGGGAGGGCGGGCAGATACGCAGTATTTT
TRBV12-5	TRBD2	17	TRBJ2-7	-	CASGLSPSGSRTYEQYF	TGTGCTAGTGGTTTGTCCCCTAGCGGGAGCCGAACCTACGAGCAGTACTTC
TRBV19	-	16	TRBJ1-1	-	CASSRDQSLRNTEAFF	TGTGCCAGTAGTAGGGACCAATCTTTAAGGAACACTGAAGCTTTCTTT
TRBV10-3	-	16	TRBJ2-2	-	CAISESELIKAGELFF	TGTGCCATCAGTGAGTCGGAGCTAATTAAAGCCGGGGAGCTGTTTTTT
TRBV14	-	13	TRBJ1-2	-	CASSHHRAYGYTF	TGTGCCAGCAGCCACCACAGAGCCTATGGCTACACCTTC
TRBV10-3	-	17	TRBJ2-3	-	CAISETAWTTSTDTQYF	TGTGCCATCAGTGAGACCGCTTGGACTACTAGCACAGATACGCAGTATTTT
TRBV11-2	TRBD1	15	TRBJ2-7	-	CASSLGQQGAYEQYF	TGTGCCAGCAGCTTAGGTCAACAGGGGGCCTACGAGCAGTACTTC
TRBV9	-	14	TRBJ1-2	-	CASSVGGGDYGYTF	TGTGCCAGCAGCGTGGGTGGAGGGGACTATGGCTACACCTTC
TRBV13	-	14	TRBJ1-4	-	CASSLGRGNEKLFF	TGTGCCAGCAGCTTAGGCCGGGGGAATGAAAAACTGTTTTTT
TRBV5-8	-	14	TRBJ2-1	-	CASASGTFLNEQFF	TGTGCCAGCGCCTCAGGGACTTTTTTAAACGAGCAGTTCTTC
TRBV19	-	11	TRBJ1-1	-	CASGGDTEAFF	TGTGCCAGTGGCGGGGACACTGAAGCTTTCTTT
TRBV18	-	12	TRBJ2-7	once	CASSPSIHEQYF	TGTGCCAGCTCCCCGTCCATCCACGAGCAGTACTTC
TRBV18	-	16	TRBJ1-2	-	CASSPGMAASNYGYTF	TGTGCCAGCTCTCCAGGGATGGCAGCATCTAACTATGGCTACACCTTC
TRBV19	-	14	TRBJ1-6	few	CASSQDTYNSPLHF	TGTGCCAGTAGCCAGGACACTTATAATTCACCCCTCCACTTT
TRBV7-2	-	15	TRBJ2-1	-	CASSQGVGPYNEQFF	TGTGCCAGCAGCCAGGGTGTTGGCCCCTACAATGAGCAGTTCTTC
TRBV9	TRBD2	17	TRBJ2-1	-	CASSALLQTSGSYEQFF	TGTGCCAGCAGCGCCCTCCTCCAGACTAGCGGGAGCTATGAGCAGTTCTTC
TRBV18	-	14	TRBJ2-2	-	CASSHYGDSGELFF	TGTGCCAGCTCACATTACGGGGATTCCGGGGAGCTGTTTTTT
TRBV6-1	TRBD1	16	TRBJ2-1	-	CASSDLTGGSYNEQFF	TGTGCCAGCAGTGATCTCACAGGGGGCTCCTACAATGAGCAGTTCTTC
TRBV9	-	15	TRBJ2-3	-	CASSEQLAVTDTQYF	TGTGCCAGCAGCGAGCAACTAGCAGTAACAGATACGCAGTATTTT